This T cell receptor beta chain stems from a study of blood T cells in healthy people across ages. Healthy Caucasian individuals from Russia aged about 6 to 95 were enrolled as donors. A second PCR, run for roughly 6 to 11 cycles, used a sample-barcoded 5' primer plus a J-beta primer mix. TCRdb fed the 5' RACE reads into MiXCR, producing one record per CDR3 protein. The sample yields over a million distinct CDR3 sequences, approximately 39% seen once. This clonotype was observed a handful of times. The clonotype comes from a woman aged 18-35 years in good health. Specimen: blood.

The CDR3 nucleotides are TGTGCCAGTAGTCTCCGGGAGGGCAATCAGCCCCAGCATTTT. Translating gives CASSLREGNQPQHF. The rearrangement uses TRBV27 and TRBJ1-5; D is unclear. The germline CDR1 and CDR2 sequences are MNHEY and SMNVEV (reference sequence). The CDR3 has 14 amino acids. Trimming removed 9 bases from V and 2 bases from J, with 14 bases in between.